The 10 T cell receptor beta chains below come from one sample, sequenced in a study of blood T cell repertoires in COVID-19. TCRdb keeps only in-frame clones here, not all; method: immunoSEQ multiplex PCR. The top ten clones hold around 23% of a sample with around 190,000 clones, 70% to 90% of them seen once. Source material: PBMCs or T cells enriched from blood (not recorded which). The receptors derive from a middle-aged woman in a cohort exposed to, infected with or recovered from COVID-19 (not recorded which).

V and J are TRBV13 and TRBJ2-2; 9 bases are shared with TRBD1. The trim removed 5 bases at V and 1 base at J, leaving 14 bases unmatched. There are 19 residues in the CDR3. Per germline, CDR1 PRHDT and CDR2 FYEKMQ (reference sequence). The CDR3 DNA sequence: TGTGCCAGCAGCGGACAGGGGTTCGTCCTTTCCGAGAACACCGGGGAGCTGTTTTTT. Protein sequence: CASSGQGFVLSENTGELFF.

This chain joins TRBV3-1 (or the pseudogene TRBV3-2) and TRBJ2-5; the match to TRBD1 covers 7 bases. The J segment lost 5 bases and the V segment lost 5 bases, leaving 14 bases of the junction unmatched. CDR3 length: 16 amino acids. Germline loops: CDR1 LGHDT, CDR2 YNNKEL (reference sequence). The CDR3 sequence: CASSVRTWDSGETQYF. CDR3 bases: TGTGCCAGCAGCGTACGAACTTGGGACAGTGGGGAGACCCAGTACTTC.

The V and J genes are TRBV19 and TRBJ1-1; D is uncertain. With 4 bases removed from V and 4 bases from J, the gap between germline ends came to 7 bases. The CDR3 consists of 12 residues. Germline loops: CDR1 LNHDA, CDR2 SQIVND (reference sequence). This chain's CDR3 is CASSREATEAFF. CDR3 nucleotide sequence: TGTGCCAGTAGTAGGGAGGCCACTGAAGCTTTCTTT.

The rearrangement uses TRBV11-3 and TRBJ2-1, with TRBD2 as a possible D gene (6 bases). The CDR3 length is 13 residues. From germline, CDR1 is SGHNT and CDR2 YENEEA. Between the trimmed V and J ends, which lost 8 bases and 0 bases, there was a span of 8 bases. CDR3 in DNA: TGTGCCAGCGGAGGGGACTCCTACAATGAGCAGTTCTTC. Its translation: CASGGDSYNEQFF.

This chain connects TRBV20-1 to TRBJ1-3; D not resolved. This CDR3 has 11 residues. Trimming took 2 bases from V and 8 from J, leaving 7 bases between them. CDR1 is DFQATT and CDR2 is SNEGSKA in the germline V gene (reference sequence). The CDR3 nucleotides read TGCAGTGCTAGACTATTTGACACCATATATTTT. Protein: CSARLFDTIYF.

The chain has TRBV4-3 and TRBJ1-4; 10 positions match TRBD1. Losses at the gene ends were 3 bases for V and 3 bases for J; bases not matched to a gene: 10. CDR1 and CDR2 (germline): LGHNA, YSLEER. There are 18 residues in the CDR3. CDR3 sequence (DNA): TGCGCCAGCAGCCAGGATTTGGGACAGGGGATCGCTAATGAAAAACTGTTTTTT. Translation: CASSQDLGQGIANEKLFF.

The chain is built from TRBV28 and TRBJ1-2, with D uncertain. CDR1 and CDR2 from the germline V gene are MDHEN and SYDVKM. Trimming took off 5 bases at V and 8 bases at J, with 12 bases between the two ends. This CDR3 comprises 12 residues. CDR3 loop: CASSPGRYGYTF. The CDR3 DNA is TGTGCCAGCAGTCCAGGCAGGTACGGCTACACCTTC.

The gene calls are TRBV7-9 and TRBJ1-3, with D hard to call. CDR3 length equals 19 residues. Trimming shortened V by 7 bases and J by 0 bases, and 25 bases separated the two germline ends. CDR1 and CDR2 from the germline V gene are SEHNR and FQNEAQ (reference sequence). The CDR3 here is CASIPRNPETILSGNTIYF. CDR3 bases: TGTGCCAGCATCCCCCGGAACCCTGAAACTATACTCTCTGGAAACACCATATATTTT.

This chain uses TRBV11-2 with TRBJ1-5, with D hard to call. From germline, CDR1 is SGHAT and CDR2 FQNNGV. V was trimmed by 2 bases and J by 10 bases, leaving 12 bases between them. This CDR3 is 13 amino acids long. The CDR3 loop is CASSLLNRGPQHF. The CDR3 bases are TGTGCCAGCAGCTTACTCAACCGCGGACCCCAGCATTTT.

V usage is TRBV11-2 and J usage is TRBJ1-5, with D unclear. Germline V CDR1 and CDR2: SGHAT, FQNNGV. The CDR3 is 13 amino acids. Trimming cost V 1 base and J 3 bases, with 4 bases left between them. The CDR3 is CASSLATNQPQHF. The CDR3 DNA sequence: TGTGCCAGCAGCTTAGCTACCAATCAGCCCCAGCATTTT.